This TCR beta chain came from a study of CD8+ T cells in alopecia areata. Study conclusions and caveats: Tofacitinib produced a significant decrease in scalp clonality and in expanded CD8+ clones among the top 100.

Germline V gene lookup returns CDR1 SGHNT and CDR2 YYREEE (reference sequence). V dropped 2 bases and J dropped 0 bases, with 12 bases sitting between them. This CDR3 region has 16 residues. Treatment defined: oral pan-JAK inhibitor, 5-10 mg twice daily. On this clone: Its antigen is undetermined.

After isolation, RNA underwent reverse transcription to generate cDNA as the sequencing template. Produced via immunoSEQ multiplex PCR; TCRdb's table is partial and in-frame only. The data show around 300,000 clones, 60% seen once. This clonotype originated in a human donor with alopecia areata. The V gene is TRBV5-4, the J gene TRBJ2-1; no firm D call. Sequenced here: CD4+ T cells sorted from blood, sampled at approximately week 52, from a patient treated with tofacitinib. This chain's CDR3 is CASSLGSRTSYNEQFF. In DNA, the CDR3 is TGTGCCAGCAGCTTAGGGTCTAGAACCTCCTACAATGAGCAGTTCTTC.